Listed below are T cell receptor beta chains from one sample, sequenced in a study of beta chain features in type 1 diabetes. The method was immunoSEQ multiplex PCR; TCRdb's version includes in-frame clones alone and lacks a portion of them. The sample holds 900,000 or so clones, 15% to 20% seen once. Source material: naive CD4+ T cells from blood. Every receptor here comes from a woman younger than 30 in good health. CDR3s include the opening cysteine and the closing phenylalanine or tryptophan. D genes are given only for firm matches. Expanded clones get a size class; other rows say once, few or many, or leave the size out.

D: -
V: TRBV7-2
size: few
J: TRBJ2-5
CDR3: CASSLDYSQETQYF
DNA: TGTGCCAGCAGCTTAGACTACTCCCAAGAGACCCAGTACTTC

D: -
V: TRBV7-9
size: few
J: TRBJ2-7
CDR3: CASSLASWAPGYEQYF
DNA: TGTGCCAGCAGCTTAGCCTCCTGGGCCCCTGGTTACGAGCAGTACTTC

D: -
V: TRBV5-4
size: few
J: TRBJ2-7
CDR3: CASSLGSSYEQYF
DNA: TGTGCCAGCAGCTTGGGAAGCTCCTACGAGCAGTACTTC

D: TRBD1
V: TRBV28
size: -
J: TRBJ2-7
CDR3: CASSSTGQGSHEQYF
DNA: TGTGCCAGCAGTTCGACGGGACAGGGTTCCCACGAGCAGTACTTC

D: TRBD2
V: TRBV10-3
size: -
J: TRBJ2-7
CDR3: CAISEGILAGLGDYEQYF
DNA: TGTGCCATCAGTGAGGGGATACTAGCGGGATTAGGGGACTACGAGCAGTACTTC

D: -
V: TRBV25-1
size: -
J: TRBJ2-3
CDR3: CASSSGLSTDTQYF
DNA: TGTGCCAGCAGTTCTGGACTAAGCACAGATACGCAGTATTTT

D: -
V: TRBV7-3
size: -
J: TRBJ2-1
CDR3: CASSLSGGTGSYNEQFF
DNA: TGTGCCAGCAGCTTAAGCGGGGGGACAGGCTCCTACAATGAGCAGTTCTTC

D: -
V: TRBV27
size: -
J: TRBJ2-7
CDR3: CASSLGALAREQYF
DNA: TGTGCCAGCAGTTTGGGGGCCCTAGCGCGGGAGCAGTACTTC

D: TRBD1
V: TRBV10-3
size: few
J: TRBJ2-3
CDR3: CAISETGTVDTQYF
DNA: TGTGCCATCAGTGAGACTGGGACAGTCGATACGCAGTATTTT

D: TRBD2
V: TRBV7-9
size: -
J: TRBJ2-1
CDR3: CASSSHGLVLYEQFF
DNA: TGTGCCAGCAGCTCCCACGGACTAGTTTTATATGAGCAGTTCTTC

D: TRBD1
V: TRBV28
size: -
J: TRBJ2-1
CDR3: CASSPQDRVYNEQFF
DNA: TGTGCCAGCAGTCCTCAGGACAGGGTGTACAATGAGCAGTTCTTC

D: -
V: TRBV5-4
size: -
J: TRBJ2-7
CDR3: CASSLDPASSYEQYF
DNA: TGTGCCAGCAGCTTGGATCCAGCTAGCTCCTACGAGCAGTACTTC

D: -
V: TRBV7-8
size: -
J: TRBJ1-2
CDR3: CASSGTGKTNYGYTF
DNA: TGTGCCAGCAGCGGGACGGGTAAAACTAACTATGGCTACACCTTC

D: -
V: TRBV15
size: few
J: TRBJ2-5
CDR3: CATSGPTGGSETQYF
DNA: TGTGCCACCAGCGGACCGACTGGGGGCTCGGAGACCCAGTACTTC

D: -
V: TRBV6-5
size: -
J: TRBJ2-7
CDR3: CASSYSSRRYEQYF
DNA: TGTGCCAGCAGTTACTCCTCCCGTCGATACGAGCAGTACTTC

D: -
V: TRBV18
size: -
J: TRBJ1-4
CDR3: CASSPISTREKLFF
DNA: TGTGCCAGCTCACCAATATCCACAAGGGAAAAACTGTTTTTT

D: TRBD1
V: TRBV6-5
size: -
J: TRBJ1-2
CDR3: CASSRGQGVYGYTF
DNA: TGTGCCAGCAGCCGTGGACAGGGGGTTTATGGCTACACCTTC

D: -
V: TRBV4-2
size: -
J: TRBJ2-2
CDR3: CASRRMGLARGSTGELFF
DNA: TGTGCCAGCAGACGGATGGGGCTAGCGAGGGGTAGCACCGGGGAGCTGTTTTTT

D: TRBD2
V: TRBV28
size: -
J: TRBJ2-1
CDR3: CASTTLAGLHSSYNEQFF
DNA: TGTGCCAGCACTACCCTAGCGGGACTCCATAGCTCCTACAATGAGCAGTTCTTC

D: TRBD2
V: TRBV6-6
size: -
J: TRBJ2-1
CDR3: CASSTGTSGSGDEQFF
DNA: TGTGCCAGCAGTACCGGGACTAGCGGGAGCGGAGATGAGCAGTTCTTC

D: TRBD1
V: TRBV10-3
size: many
J: TRBJ2-1
CDR3: CAIRSGQSYNEQFF
DNA: TGTGCCATCAGATCGGGACAGAGCTACAATGAGCAGTTCTTC

D: TRBD1
V: TRBV28
size: -
J: TRBJ2-7
CDR3: CASSTPGQGAYEQYF
DNA: TGTGCCAGCAGCACTCCGGGACAGGGGGCTTACGAGCAGTACTTC

D: -
V: TRBV7-9
size: -
J: TRBJ1-5
CDR3: CASSLGLSNQPQHF
DNA: TGTGCCAGCAGCTTAGGCCTGAGCAATCAGCCCCAGCATTTT

D: -
V: TRBV18
size: -
J: TRBJ2-5
CDR3: CASSSQRGQETQYF
DNA: TGTGCCAGCTCATCACAGAGGGGACAAGAGACCCAGTACTTC

D: TRBD2
V: TRBV6-6
size: -
J: TRBJ2-7
CDR3: CASSSAGLPNYEQYF
DNA: TGTGCCAGCAGTTCTGCGGGACTACCAAACTACGAGCAGTACTTC

D: -
V: TRBV2
size: -
J: TRBJ1-1
CDR3: CASSEIRQGSEAFF
DNA: TGTGCCAGCAGTGAGATTCGGCAGGGCTCTGAAGCTTTCTTT

D: -
V: TRBV9
size: -
J: TRBJ2-3
CDR3: CASSAGPPRDTQYF
DNA: TGTGCCAGCAGCGCCGGACCACCGAGGGATACGCAGTATTTT

D: TRBD1
V: TRBV4-2
size: -
J: TRBJ1-2
CDR3: CASSQLRSSDRGRVGNGYTF
DNA: TGTGCCAGCAGCCAGCTCCGCAGCTCGGACAGGGGAAGGGTGGGGAATGGCTACACCTTC

D: -
V: TRBV28
size: few
J: TRBJ2-3
CDR3: CASISGGRTDTQYF
DNA: TGTGCCAGCATATCCGGGGGACGCACAGATACGCAGTATTTT

D: -
V: TRBV28
size: -
J: TRBJ1-2
CDR3: CASSLIPAYGYTF
DNA: TGTGCCAGCAGTTTAATTCCAGCCTATGGCTACACCTTC

D: TRBD1
V: TRBV28
size: -
J: TRBJ2-7
CDR3: CASRDTGGESYEQYF
DNA: TGTGCCAGCAGAGATACAGGGGGCGAATCCTACGAGCAGTACTTC